This T cell receptor beta chain was sequenced for a study of blood T cell repertoires in COVID-19. Overall study: Samples representing acute and convalescent COVID-19 were sourced from the United States, Italy and Spain. PBMCs, B-cell-depleted T cells, or T cells provided the cDNA or gDNA that made up the material.

V lost 5 bases and J lost 1; bases outside the gene matches: 8. The CDR3 spans 16 residues. The germline CDR1 and CDR2 sequences are LNHDA and SQIVND (reference sequence). Repertoires were generated with immunoSEQ multiplex PCR, while TCRdb's copy carries only in-frame clones and drops some. The table has hundreds of thousands of clones, around 87% seen once. The sequence derives from a man between 65 and 79 years old with acute or convalescent COVID-19. The sample comprised peripheral blood. The genes are TRBV19 and TRBJ2-3; 8 bases match TRBD2. The CDR3 sequence: CASSLIPGLGTDTQYF. As DNA, the CDR3 is TGTGCCAGTAGTCTCATCCCGGGACTAGGCACAGATACGCAGTATTTT.